The 11 T cell receptor beta chains reported below all come from one sample, sequenced in a study of T cells expressing NK-cell markers (TCRdb year 2020). Library generation was performed with 5' RACE. Sequenced on an Illumina HiSeq 2000. TCRdb reprocessed the reads and lists each CDR3 protein sequence as a single entry, with no DNA. The table held for this sample gives some 600,000 distinct CDR3 sequences. Approximately 4% of the sample goes to the ten largest clones. The specimen sequenced was blood T cells: a sorted CD56 or NKG2C T cell subset, CD4+ or CD8+ T cells, or bulk PBMC T cells (not recorded which). The receptors derive from a man aged 18 to 35 in good health. Donor details come from another sample of the same person, matched by shared clones.

The CDR3: CASSLGGVSAAHSFF. The J gene is TRBJ2-1, the V gene TRBV5-1; TCRdb indicates TRBD1, and absent DNA this call remains unverified. The germline V gene has CDR1 SGHRS and CDR2 YFSETQ. The CDR3 is 15 amino acids.

The chain joins TRBV7-9 to TRBJ1-1; the TCRdb D gene call, TRBD1, has no DNA to confirm it. Germline values: CDR1 SEHNR, CDR2 FQNEAQ (reference sequence). CDR3 length: 12 residues. The CDR3 sequence is CASSLTDRAAFF.

The gene calls are TRBV10-3 and TRBJ2-3. Germline values: CDR1 ENHRY, CDR2 SYGVKD. This CDR3 has 16 residues. The CDR3 protein is CAISESEGLYTDTQYF.

The chain combines TRBV7-9 with TRBJ1-6. This CDR3 is built from 13 residues. Germline-derived CDR1 and CDR2 are SEHNR and FQNEAQ (reference sequence). CDR3 in amino acids: CASSFNANSPLHF.

This sequence joins TRBV4-3 and TRBJ2-2; TCRdb's D call of TRBD1 is untestable without DNA. Germline V gene data show CDR1 as LGHNA and CDR2 as YSLEER. This CDR3 is built from 18 residues. CDR3: CASSQELGDRYNTGELFF.

The rearrangement uses TRBV4-2 and TRBJ2-1; TCRdb's D gene call, TRBD2, goes unchecked for lack of DNA. Germline-derived CDR1 and CDR2 are LGHNA and YNFKEQ. This CDR3 has 15 residues. CDR3: CASSQGLAGDGEQFF.

V usage is TRBV19 and J usage is TRBJ1-5; TCRdb's D call of TRBD1 is untestable without DNA. This CDR3 contains 16 residues. In germline, CDR1 is LNHDA, CDR2 SQIVND (reference sequence). The CDR3 sequence is CASSTARPIFTGPQHF.

The gene calls are TRBV12-3 or TRBV12-4 and TRBJ2-2; TCRdb gives TRBD2 as the D gene, but with no DNA this cannot be confirmed. CDR3 length equals 17 residues. The CDR3 sequence: CASSPPTSEINTGELFF.

V and J are TRBV5-1 and TRBJ1-5; checking the TCRdb D call of TRBD1 is not possible without DNA. The CDR3 runs to 16 residues. CDR1 is SGHRS and CDR2 is YFSETQ in the germline V gene. CDR3 amino acids: CASSRGPLEVDQPQHF.

The V and J genes are TRBV5-5 and TRBJ2-3; TCRdb lists TRBD1, though no DNA is available to test this call. This CDR3 has 15 amino acids. From germline, CDR1 is SGHKS and CDR2 YYEKEE (reference sequence). The CDR3 protein is CASSSPRDGMDTQYF.

The chain uses TRBV12-5 and TRBJ2-5. This CDR3 spans 14 amino acids. Germline CDR1 LGHNT, CDR2 FRNRAP. CDR3 sequence reads: CASGNPRYPETQYF.